These 26 T cell receptor beta chains were sequenced from one sample in a study of blood T cells in healthy people across ages. The use of a sample-barcoded 5' primer and a J-beta primer mix characterized a second PCR of about 7 to 12 cycles. Via MiXCR, TCRdb re-called the 5' RACE reads, giving one row per CDR3 protein. The sample lists 650,000 to 700,000 distinct CDR3 sequences; about 30% were seen once. The specimen was blood. These TCRs come from a woman older than 75 in good health.

The V call is TRBV7-2, the J call TRBJ2-1; maybe TRBD1 (5 bases). Germline CDR1 and CDR2: SGHTA and FQGNSA. The CDR3 runs to 14 residues. Trimming stripped 0 bases from V and 11 bases from J, with 14 bases between. CDR3 nucleotide sequence: TGTGCCAGCAGCTTAGCCCAGGGATTGGGTAAGCAGTTCTTC. Amino acid sequence: CASSLAQGLGKQFF.

This clonotype was recorded many times. The chain has TRBV7-8 and TRBJ2-5, with D uncertain. Trimming took 2 bases from V and 3 from J, leaving 16 bases between them. CDR1 and CDR2 from the germline V gene are SGHVS and FQNEAQ. The CDR3 is 16 amino acids. DNA of the CDR3: TGTGCCAGCAGCTTAAAGGGTATTAGATTGGAAGAGACCCAGTACTTC. The encoded protein is CASSLKGIRLEETQYF.

This chain connects TRBV20-1 to TRBJ2-4, with 8 bases fitting TRBD2. This CDR3 is 16 amino acids long. The germline V gene encodes CDR1 DFQATT and CDR2 SNEGSKA (reference sequence). V was clipped by 3 bases and J by 1 base; unmatched bases: 8. CDR3 nucleotide sequence: TGCAGTGCTAGTCACGGGGGGGGATTGGCCAAAAACATTCAGTACTTC. Translation: CSASHGGGLAKNIQYF.

This chain uses TRBV7-2 with TRBJ2-5; tentative D call: TRBD2 (6 bases). The germline CDR1 and CDR2 sequences are SGHTA and FQGNSA. This CDR3 spans 15 amino acids. Trimming shortened V by 3 bases and J by 5 bases, and 16 bases separated the two germline ends. CDR3 sequence reads: CASSFRAPRGETQYF. CDR3 nucleotide sequence: TGTGCCAGCAGCTTCAGAGCTCCTCGGGGGGAGACCCAGTACTTC.

This clonotype was found many times. The chain uses TRBV20-1 and TRBJ2-1; 7 nucleotides line up with TRBD1. The CDR3 contains 14 residues. The germline gives CDR1 DFQATT, CDR2 SNEGSKA (reference sequence). The trim removed 6 bases at V and 3 bases at J, leaving 8 bases unmatched. The CDR3 spells CSAQQGTVYNEQFF. CDR3 in DNA: TGCAGTGCCCAGCAAGGGACAGTCTACAATGAGCAGTTCTTC.

There are many counts of this clonotype. The chain links TRBV5-1 to TRBJ2-7; D may be TRBD2 (5 bases). The germline V gene has CDR1 SGHRS and CDR2 YFSETQ. V dropped 0 bases and J dropped 6 bases, with 13 bases sitting between them. The CDR3 loop spans 14 amino acids. CDR3 nucleotides: TGCGCCAGCAGCTTGGATCAAACCCGGGGCGAGCAGTACTTC. Translated, it gives CASSLDQTRGEQYF.

This clonotype has at least ten counts. The V call is TRBV7-2, the J call TRBJ2-1; 11 nucleotides line up with TRBD1. The ends lost 5 bases at V and 7 bases at J; junction bases unmatched: 10. The CDR3 spans 16 residues. Germline lookup yields CDR1 SGHTA and CDR2 FQGNSA. Written as DNA, the CDR3 is TGTGCCAGCAGCGACTTAGGGACAGGGGGACGTAATGAGCAGTTCTTC. Amino acids: CASSDLGTGGRNEQFF. Supplemented by reference TRBV7-2 and TRBJ2-1, the full variable domain reads GAGVSQSPSNKVTEKGKDVELRCDPISGHTALYWYRQSLGQGLEFLIYFQGNSAPDKSGLPSDRFSAERTGGSVSTLTIQRTQQEDSAVYLCASSDLGTGGRNEQFFGPGTRLTVL.

The chain has TRBV11-2 and TRBJ1-2; unclear D gene. V lost 4 bases and J lost 5, with 14 bases in between. Germline V gene sequence: CDR1 SGHAT, CDR2 FQNNGV. The CDR3 length is 14 residues. In DNA, the CDR3 is TGTGCCAGCAGCTCCTACAGAGCGGGGTATGGCTACACCTTC. It codes for CASSSYRAGYGYTF.

The chain has TRBV12-3 or TRBV12-4 and TRBJ1-6, with D uncertain. V lost 8 bases and J lost 10, with 12 bases in between. This CDR3 is built from 12 residues. The CDR3 sequence: CASRPNHSPLHF. Here the CDR3 DNA reads TGTGCCAGCCGACCAAACCACTCACCCCTCCACTTT.

The table lists this clonotype with many counts. The J gene is TRBJ2-3, the V gene TRBV20-1; D ambiguous. V was trimmed by 3 bases and J by 2 bases, leaving 6 bases between them. The CDR3 sequence is 12 residues long. Germline V gene sequence: CDR1 DFQATT, CDR2 SNEGSKA (reference sequence). CDR3 coding DNA: TGCAGTGCTAGTCAACCCACAGATACGCAGTATTTT. Translating gives CSASQPTDTQYF.

This clonotype was counted at least ten times. The chain carries TRBV6-5 and TRBJ2-3; weak D call: TRBD1 (5 bases). The CDR3 consists of 19 residues. Germline loops: CDR1 MNHEY, CDR2 SVGAGI. V was shortened by 2 bases and J by 0 bases, with 21 bases between the two germline ends. In nucleotides, the CDR3 is TGTGCCAGCAGTTACCCTGAATGGGGCTCTGTGGGCAGCACAGATACGCAGTATTTT. Its translation: CASSYPEWGSVGSTDTQYF.

This clonotype has just a few counts. This chain joins TRBV5-1 and TRBJ2-2, with 7 nucleotides matching TRBD1. The CDR3 runs to 14 residues. Germline CDR1 and CDR2: SGHRS and YFSETQ. V trimming: 4 bases; J trimming: 3 bases; junction bases outside the gene matches: 3. The chain's CDR3 is CASSHTGDTGELFF. CDR3 DNA sequence: TGCGCCAGCAGCCATACAGGGGACACCGGGGAGCTGTTTTTT. The whole variable domain, remainder taken from reference TRBV5-1 and TRBJ2-2, is KAGVTQTPRYLIKTRGQQVTLSCSPISGHRSVSWYQQTPGQGLQFLFEYFSETQRNKGNFPGRFSGRQFSNSRSEMNVSTLELGDSALYLCASSHTGDTGELFFGEGSRLTVL.

This clonotype occurred many times. The V gene is TRBV20-1, the J gene TRBJ1-2; the D is unclear. The CDR3 has 13 amino acids. Germline V gives CDR1 DFQATT, CDR2 SNEGSKA (reference sequence). Trimming removed 3 bases from V and 0 bases from J, with 8 bases in between. This CDR3 is CSASLLANYGYTF. The CDR3 region has the DNA TGCAGTGCTAGCCTGCTTGCTAACTATGGCTACACCTTC.

This clonotype turned up a few times. Written as DNA, the CDR3 is TGTGCCAGCTCACCAGTGGGACAGGTAGACAATGAGCAGTTCTTC. Translated: CASSPVGQVDNEQFF. This chain links TRBV18 with TRBJ2-1, with TRBD1 matching 8 bases. V dropped 2 bases and J dropped 5; count of bases not matched to a gene: 5. Germline V lookup: CDR1 KGHSH, CDR2 LQKENI. The CDR3 extends over 15 amino acids.

This clonotype was counted at least ten times. The CDR3 spells CAWRTSYEQYF. CDR3 sequence (DNA): TGTGCCTGGAGGACTAGCTACGAGCAGTACTTC. The chain joins TRBV30 to TRBJ2-7; D perhaps matches TRBD2 (6 bases). Per germline, CDR1 GTSNPN and CDR2 SVGIG (reference sequence). V was clipped by 3 bases and J by 3 bases, with 6 bases between them. The CDR3 is made up of 11 amino acids.

This clonotype occurred a few times. The chain links TRBV6-6 to TRBJ1-2, with D tentatively TRBD1 (6 bases). Germline assignment: CDR1 MNHNY and CDR2 SVGAGI (reference sequence). CDR3 length: 13 amino acids. V was cut by 1 base and J by 8 bases, with 11 bases left in between. The CDR3, as DNA: TGTGCCAGCAGTTACTGGCAGGGGAACGGCTACACCTTC. It encodes CASSYWQGNGYTF.

On this clonotype itself: The conserved phenylalanine or tryptophan is not found at the CDR3 terminus, so this likely reflects a read error. The J gene is TRBJ2-5, the V gene TRBV7-9; possibly TRBD1 for D (6 bases). The tail of the sequence fits TRBJ2-1 better, so the J call may be wrong. The CDR3 is 14 amino acids. Germline-derived CDR1 and CDR2 are SEHNR and FQNEAQ (reference sequence). The CDR3 DNA is TGTGCCAGCAGCTTGGTGGGGGCCAGCGGTCGTCAGTTCTGC. This codes for CASSLVGASGRQFC.

This chain joins TRBV11-2 and TRBJ2-7, with 9 bases that match TRBD2. The CDR3 has 15 amino acids. CDR1 SGHAT and CDR2 FQNNGV come from the germline V gene. V lost 3 bases to trimming and J lost 5 bases; unmatched junction nucleotides: 8. The CDR3 sequence is CASSFGPSGNDEQYF. The DNA of the CDR3 is TGTGCCAGCAGCTTCGGTCCTAGCGGGAACGACGAGCAGTACTTC.

V and J are TRBV5-1 and TRBJ2-2; the D gene is possibly TRBD2 (6 bases). Germline V gene data show CDR1 as SGHRS and CDR2 as YFSETQ. This CDR3 has 16 residues. The V end lost 3 bases, the J end lost 6 bases, and 18 bases lay between the germline ends. In DNA, the CDR3 is TGCGCCAGCAGCTCGCGCCAGGACGGGGGTCCCGGGGAGCTGTTTTTT. Protein product: CASSSRQDGGPGELFF.

This clonotype has just a few counts. A read error may produce the germline difference seen at one junction end. This chain links TRBV4-3 with TRBJ2-3, with D unresolved. There are 13 residues in the CDR3. CDR1 is LGHNA and CDR2 is YSLEER in the germline V gene. The CDR3 DNA is TGCGCCAGCAGCCAAGCGGGTAGTATCATTCAGGATTTT. It is translated as CASSQAGSIIQDF.

This clonotype was observed a single time. The gene calls are TRBV7-3 and TRBJ2-3; D is unclear. V was trimmed by 5 bases and J by 4 bases, leaving 10 bases between them. CDR1 is SGHTA, CDR2 FQGTGA, per germline. This CDR3 contains 13 residues. DNA of the CDR3: TGTGCCAGCAGCCCCTCCTCTTCAGATACGCAGTATTTT. Protein sequence: CASSPSSSDTQYF.

In its sample, this clonotype was seen many times. CDR3 DNA sequence: TGTGCCAGCAGTGGCTCTGGCGGGACGACACAGAGCTCCTACAATGAGCAGTTCTTC. Encoded protein: CASSGSGGTTQSSYNEQFF. J is TRBJ2-1 and V is TRBV6-1; a weak D match, TRBD2 (6 bases). The CDR3 extends over 19 amino acids. From germline, CDR1 is MNHNS and CDR2 SASEGT. Trimming removed 4 bases at V and 0 bases at J, with 22 bases between.

Concerning this clonotype itself: It may be a read error: a sequence one base away is much more abundant. This chain uses TRBV7-8 with TRBJ2-1, with D tentatively TRBD1 (5 bases). The CDR3 length is 16 residues. Germline V gene data show CDR1 as SGHVS and CDR2 as FQNEAQ. The CDR3 nucleotides are TGTGCCAGCAACTTAGTCCGACAGCAGATCTACAATGAGCAGTTCTTC. Its translation: CASNLVRQQIYNEQFF. Full variable domain (outside the CDR3, taken from reference TRBV7-8 and TRBJ2-1): GAGVSQSPRYKVAKRGQDVALRCDPISGHVSLFWYQQALGQGPEFLTYFQNEAQLDKSGLPSDRFFAERPEGSVSTLKIQRTQQEDSAVYLCASNLVRQQIYNEQFFGPGTRLTVL.

This clonotype was recorded at least ten times. The V and J genes are TRBV28 and TRBJ2-3; no clear D gene. Trimming took off 8 bases at V and 0 bases at J, with 18 bases between the two ends. The CDR3 has 16 amino acids. The germline gives CDR1 MDHEN, CDR2 SYDVKM. As DNA, the CDR3 is TGTGCCAGCTGCCCCTGGGTGTCAGACAGCACAGATACGCAGTATTTT. Translated, it gives CASCPWVSDSTDTQYF. The entire variable domain, with the rest obtained from reference TRBV28 and TRBJ2-3, is as follows: DVKVTQSSRYLVKRTGEKVFLECVQDMDHENMFWYRQDPGLGLRLIYFSYDVKMKEKGDIPEGYSVSREKKERFSLILESASTNQTSMYLCASCPWVSDSTDTQYFGPGTRLTVL.

The chain couples TRBV9 to TRBJ1-4, with 9 bases matching TRBD1. Per the germline V gene, CDR1 is SGDLS and CDR2 is YYNGEE. Unmatched junction bases numbered 8, after V lost 0 bases and J lost 8 bases. CDR3 length: 16 amino acids. Here the CDR3 DNA reads TGTGCCAGCAGCGTAGCCCCTACAGGGGGCAGCGAAAAACTGTTTTTT. Protein: CASSVAPTGGSEKLFF.

The rearrangement joins TRBV27 to TRBJ1-4, with D possibly matching TRBD1 (6 bases). This CDR3 region has 16 residues. CDR1 is MNHEY, CDR2 SMNVEV, per germline (reference sequence). V lost 4 bases, J lost 6 bases, and 18 bases lay in between. This CDR3 is CASSSQGGVVDEKLFF. As DNA, the CDR3 is TGTGCCAGCAGTTCCCAAGGGGGGGTTGTTGATGAAAAACTGTTTTTT. Combining the CDR3 with reference TRBV27 and TRBJ1-4 gives the whole variable domain EAQVTQNPRYLITVTGKKLTVTCSQNMNHEYMSWYRQDPGLGLRQIYYSMNVEVTDKGDVPEGYKVSRKEKRNFPLILESPSPNQTSLYFCASSSQGGVVDEKLFFGSGTQLSVL.